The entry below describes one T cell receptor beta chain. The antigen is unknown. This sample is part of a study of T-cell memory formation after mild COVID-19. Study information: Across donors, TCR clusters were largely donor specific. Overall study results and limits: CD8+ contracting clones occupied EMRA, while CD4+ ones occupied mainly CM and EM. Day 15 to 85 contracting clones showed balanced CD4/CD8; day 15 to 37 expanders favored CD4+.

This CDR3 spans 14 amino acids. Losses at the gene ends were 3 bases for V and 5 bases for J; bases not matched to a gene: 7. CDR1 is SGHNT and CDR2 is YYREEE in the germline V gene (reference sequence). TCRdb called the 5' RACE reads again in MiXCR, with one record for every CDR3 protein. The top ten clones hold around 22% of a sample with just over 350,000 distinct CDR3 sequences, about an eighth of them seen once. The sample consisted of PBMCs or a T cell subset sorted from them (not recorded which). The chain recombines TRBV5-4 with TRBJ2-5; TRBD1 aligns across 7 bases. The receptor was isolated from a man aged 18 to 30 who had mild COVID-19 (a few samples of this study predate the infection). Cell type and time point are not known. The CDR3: CASSSGQAWETQYF. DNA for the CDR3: TGTGCCAGCAGCTCTGGACAGGCGTGGGAGACCCAGTACTTC.